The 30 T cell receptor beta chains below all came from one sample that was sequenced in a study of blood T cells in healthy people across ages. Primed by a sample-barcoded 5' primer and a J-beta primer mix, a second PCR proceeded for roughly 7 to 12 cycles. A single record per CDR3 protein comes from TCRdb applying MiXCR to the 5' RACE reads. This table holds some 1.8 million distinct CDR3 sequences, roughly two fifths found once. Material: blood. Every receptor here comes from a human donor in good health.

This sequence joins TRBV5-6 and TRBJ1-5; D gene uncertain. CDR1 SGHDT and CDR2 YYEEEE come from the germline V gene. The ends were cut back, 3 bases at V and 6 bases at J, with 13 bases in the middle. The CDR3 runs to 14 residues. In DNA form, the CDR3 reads TGTGCCAGCAGCTACGCCGATAGCGGTCAGCCCCAGCATTTT. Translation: CASSYADSGQPQHF.

The CDR3 region has the DNA TGTGCCAGCAGCCAAGGGTCCGCGACTAGCGGGGGGGAGGAGCAGTTCTTC. This gives the protein CASSQGSATSGGEEQFF. This sequence joins TRBV3-1 and TRBJ2-1; the match to TRBD2 covers 14 bases. The CDR3 has 17 amino acids. Germline V gene sequence: CDR1 LGHDT, CDR2 YNNKEL (reference sequence). V shed 1 base, J shed 10 bases, and the junction held 9 bases outside the gene matches.

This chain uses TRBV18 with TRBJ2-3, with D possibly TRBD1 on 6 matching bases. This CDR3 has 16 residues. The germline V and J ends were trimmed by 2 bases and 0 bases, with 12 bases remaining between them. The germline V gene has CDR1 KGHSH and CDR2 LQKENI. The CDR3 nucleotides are TGTGCCAGCTCACCAAGTCGGACAGCCAGCACAGATACGCAGTATTTT. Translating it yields CASSPSRTASTDTQYF.

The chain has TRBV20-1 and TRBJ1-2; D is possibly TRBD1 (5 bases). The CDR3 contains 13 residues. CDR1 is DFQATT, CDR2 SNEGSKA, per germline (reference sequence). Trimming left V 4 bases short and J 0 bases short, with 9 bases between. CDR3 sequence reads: CSATTVSNYGYTF. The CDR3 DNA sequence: TGCAGTGCTACGACAGTCTCTAACTATGGCTACACCTTC.

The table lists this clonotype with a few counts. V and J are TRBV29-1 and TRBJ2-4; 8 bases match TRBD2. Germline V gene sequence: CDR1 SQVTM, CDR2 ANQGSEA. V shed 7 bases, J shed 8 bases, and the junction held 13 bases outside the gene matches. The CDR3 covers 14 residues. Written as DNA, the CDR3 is TGCAGCGCATCTGGGCCCGGGACTAGTGACATTCAGTACTTC. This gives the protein CSASGPGTSDIQYF. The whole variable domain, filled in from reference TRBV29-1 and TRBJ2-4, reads SAVISQKPSRDICQRGTSLTIQCQVDSQVTMMFWYRQQPGQSLTLIATANQGSEATYESGFVIDKFPISRPNLTFSTLTVSNMSPEDSSIYLCSASGPGTSDIQYFGAGTRLSVL.

The CDR3 DNA sequence: TGTGCCCCCCCGCTCGTAAACACTGAAGCTTTCTTT. Encoded protein: CAPPLVNTEAFF. The chain uses TRBV10-3 and TRBJ1-1; D is unresolved. There are 12 residues in the CDR3. The V gene lost 11 bases and the J gene lost 2 bases, with 12 bases spanning the gap. CDR1 and CDR2 from the germline V gene are ENHRY and SYGVKD.

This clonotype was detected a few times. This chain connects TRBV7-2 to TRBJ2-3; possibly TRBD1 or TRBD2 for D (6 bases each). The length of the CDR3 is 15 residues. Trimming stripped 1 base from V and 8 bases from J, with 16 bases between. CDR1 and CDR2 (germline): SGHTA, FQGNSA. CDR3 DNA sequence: TGTGCCAGCAGCTTAGGGGGGGCCATCAGAGGTACGCAGTATTTT. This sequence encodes CASSLGGAIRGTQYF. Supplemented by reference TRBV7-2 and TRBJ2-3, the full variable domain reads GAGVSQSPSNKVTEKGKDVELRCDPISGHTALYWYRQSLGQGLEFLIYFQGNSAPDKSGLPSDRFSAERTGGSVSTLTIQRTQQEDSAVYLCASSLGGAIRGTQYFGPGTRLTVL.

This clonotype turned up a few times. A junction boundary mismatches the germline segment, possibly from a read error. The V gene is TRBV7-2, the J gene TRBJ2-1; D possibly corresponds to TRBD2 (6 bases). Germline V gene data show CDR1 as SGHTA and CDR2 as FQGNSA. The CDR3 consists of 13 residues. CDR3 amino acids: CASSLVRRDEQFF. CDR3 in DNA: TGTGCTAGCAGCTTAGTCAGGAGGGACGAGCAGTTCTTC.

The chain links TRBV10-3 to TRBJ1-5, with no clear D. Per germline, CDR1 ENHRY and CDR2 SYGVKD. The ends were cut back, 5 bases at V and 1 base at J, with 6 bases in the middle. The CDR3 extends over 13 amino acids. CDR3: CAISIDSNQPQHF. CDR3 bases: TGTGCCATCAGTATTGACAGCAATCAGCCCCAGCATTTT.

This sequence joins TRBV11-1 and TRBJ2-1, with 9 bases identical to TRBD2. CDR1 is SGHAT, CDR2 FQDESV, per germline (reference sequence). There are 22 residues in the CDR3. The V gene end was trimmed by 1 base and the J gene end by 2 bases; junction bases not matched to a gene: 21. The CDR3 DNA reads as TGTGCCAGCAGCTTAGGACTTTGTAACAGCGGGGGGCCCCCAAAGGCCTACAATGAGCAGTTCTTC. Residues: CASSLGLCNSGGPPKAYNEQFF.

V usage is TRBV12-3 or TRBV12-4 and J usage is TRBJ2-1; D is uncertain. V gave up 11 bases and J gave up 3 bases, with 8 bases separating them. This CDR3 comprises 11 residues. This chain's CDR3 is CAGTYYNEQFF. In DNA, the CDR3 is TGTGCCGGCACCTACTACAATGAGCAGTTCTTC.

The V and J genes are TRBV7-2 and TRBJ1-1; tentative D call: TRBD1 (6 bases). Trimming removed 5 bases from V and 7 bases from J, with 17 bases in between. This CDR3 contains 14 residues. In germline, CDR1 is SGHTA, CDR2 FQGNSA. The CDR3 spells CASSIGGGVGEAFF. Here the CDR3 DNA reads TGTGCCAGCAGCATCGGAGGGGGGGTGGGTGAAGCTTTCTTT.

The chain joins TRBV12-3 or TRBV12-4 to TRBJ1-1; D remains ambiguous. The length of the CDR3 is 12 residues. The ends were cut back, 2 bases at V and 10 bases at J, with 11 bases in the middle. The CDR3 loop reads CASSLSSSGAFF. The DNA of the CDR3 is TGTGCCAGCAGTTTATCTTCTTCTGGAGCTTTCTTT.

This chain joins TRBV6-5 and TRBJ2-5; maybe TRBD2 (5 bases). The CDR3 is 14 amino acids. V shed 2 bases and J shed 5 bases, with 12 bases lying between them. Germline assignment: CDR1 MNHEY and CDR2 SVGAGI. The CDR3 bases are TGTGCCAGCAGTTACCCGCGGGTTCTGGAGACCCAGTACTTC. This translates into CASSYPRVLETQYF.

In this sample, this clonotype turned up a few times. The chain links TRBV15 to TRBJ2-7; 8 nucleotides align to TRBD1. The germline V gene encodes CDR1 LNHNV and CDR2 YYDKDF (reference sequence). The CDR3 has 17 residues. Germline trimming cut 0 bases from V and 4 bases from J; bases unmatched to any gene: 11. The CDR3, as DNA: TGTGCCACCAGCAGAGATTTTGGTCGGGACAGGACATACGAGCAGTACTTC. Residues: CATSRDFGRDRTYEQYF.

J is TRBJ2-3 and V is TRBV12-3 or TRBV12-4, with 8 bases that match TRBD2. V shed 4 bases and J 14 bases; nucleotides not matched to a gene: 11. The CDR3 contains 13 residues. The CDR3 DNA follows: TGTGCCAGCAGTTCAAACCCCGGGACTAGGAGGTATTTT. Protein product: CASSSNPGTRRYF.

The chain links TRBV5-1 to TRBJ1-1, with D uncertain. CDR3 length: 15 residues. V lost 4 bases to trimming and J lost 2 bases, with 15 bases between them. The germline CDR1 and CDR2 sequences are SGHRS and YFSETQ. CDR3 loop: CASSGYAGSNTEAFF. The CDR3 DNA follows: TGCGCCAGCAGCGGGTACGCGGGCTCTAACACTGAAGCTTTCTTT. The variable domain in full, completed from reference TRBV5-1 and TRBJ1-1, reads KAGVTQTPRYLIKTRGQQVTLSCSPISGHRSVSWYQQTPGQGLQFLFEYFSETQRNKGNFPGRFSGRQFSNSRSEMNVSTLELGDSALYLCASSGYAGSNTEAFFGQGTRLTVV.

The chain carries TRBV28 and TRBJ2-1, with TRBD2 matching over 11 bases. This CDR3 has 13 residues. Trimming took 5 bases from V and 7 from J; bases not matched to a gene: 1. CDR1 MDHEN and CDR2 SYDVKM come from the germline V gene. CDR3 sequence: CASSASGGNEQFF. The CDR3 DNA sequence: TGTGCCAGCAGTGCTAGCGGGGGGAATGAGCAGTTCTTC.

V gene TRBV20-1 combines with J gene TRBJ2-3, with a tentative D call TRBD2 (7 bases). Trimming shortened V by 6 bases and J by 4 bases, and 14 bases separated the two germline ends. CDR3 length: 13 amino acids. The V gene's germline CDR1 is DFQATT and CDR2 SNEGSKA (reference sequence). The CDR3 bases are TGCAGTGCCCCAAGGGGGGGGGCAGATACGCAGTATTTT. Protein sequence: CSAPRGGADTQYF.

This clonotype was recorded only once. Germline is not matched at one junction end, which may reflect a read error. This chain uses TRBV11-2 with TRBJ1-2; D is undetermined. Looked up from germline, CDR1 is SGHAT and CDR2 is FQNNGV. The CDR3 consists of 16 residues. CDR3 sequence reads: CVSSLEPTGANYGYTF. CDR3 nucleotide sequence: TGTGTCAGCAGCTTAGAACCCACCGGTGCTAACTATGGCTACACCTTC.

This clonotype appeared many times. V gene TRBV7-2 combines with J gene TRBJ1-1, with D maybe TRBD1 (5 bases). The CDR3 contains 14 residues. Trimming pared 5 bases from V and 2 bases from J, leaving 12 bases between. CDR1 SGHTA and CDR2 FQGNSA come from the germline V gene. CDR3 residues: CASSRGATNTEAFF. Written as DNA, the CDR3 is TGTGCCAGCAGCCGTGGGGCTACAAACACTGAAGCTTTCTTT.

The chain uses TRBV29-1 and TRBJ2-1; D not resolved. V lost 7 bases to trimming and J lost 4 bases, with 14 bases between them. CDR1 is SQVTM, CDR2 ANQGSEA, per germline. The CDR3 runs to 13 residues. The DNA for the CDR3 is TGCAGCGCACAGAGTCCGACTTACAATGAGCAGTTCTTC. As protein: CSAQSPTYNEQFF.

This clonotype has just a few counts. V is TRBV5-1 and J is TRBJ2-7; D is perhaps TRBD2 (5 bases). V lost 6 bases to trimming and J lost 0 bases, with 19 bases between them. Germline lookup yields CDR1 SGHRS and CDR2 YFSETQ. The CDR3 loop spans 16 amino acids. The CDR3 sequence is CASKSPGNSSSYEQYF. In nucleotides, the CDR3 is TGCGCCAGCAAATCGCCGGGGAATTCAAGCTCCTACGAGCAGTACTTC.

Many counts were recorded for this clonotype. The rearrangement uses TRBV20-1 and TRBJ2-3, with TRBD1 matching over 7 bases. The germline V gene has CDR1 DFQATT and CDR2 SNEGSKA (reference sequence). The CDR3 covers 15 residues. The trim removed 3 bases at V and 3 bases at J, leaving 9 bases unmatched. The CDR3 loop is CSASLTGVRTDTQYF. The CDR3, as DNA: TGCAGTGCTAGCCTTACAGGGGTTAGAACAGATACGCAGTATTTT.

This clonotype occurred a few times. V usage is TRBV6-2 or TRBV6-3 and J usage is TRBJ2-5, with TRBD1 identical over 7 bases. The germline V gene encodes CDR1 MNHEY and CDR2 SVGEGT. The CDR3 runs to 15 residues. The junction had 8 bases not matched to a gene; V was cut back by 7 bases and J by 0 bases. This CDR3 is CASIPGQTYQETQYF. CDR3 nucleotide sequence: TGTGCCAGCATACCGGGACAGACGTACCAAGAGACCCAGTACTTC.

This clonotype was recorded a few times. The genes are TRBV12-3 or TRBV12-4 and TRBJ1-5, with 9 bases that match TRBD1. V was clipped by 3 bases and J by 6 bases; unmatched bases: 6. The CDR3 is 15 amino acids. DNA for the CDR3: TGTGCCAGCAGTTTGGGACAGGGCTTACTTCAGCCCCAGCATTTT. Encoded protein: CASSLGQGLLQPQHF.

The CDR3 region is CSVGGGGDPYEQYF. As DNA, the CDR3 is TGCAGCGTTGGCGGGGGGGGCGATCCCTACGAGCAGTACTTC. The V gene is TRBV29-1, the J gene TRBJ2-7, with 9 bases identical to TRBD2. Germline loops: CDR1 SQVTM, CDR2 ANQGSEA. V lost 4 bases and J lost 2; bases outside the gene matches: 6. The CDR3 loop spans 14 amino acids.

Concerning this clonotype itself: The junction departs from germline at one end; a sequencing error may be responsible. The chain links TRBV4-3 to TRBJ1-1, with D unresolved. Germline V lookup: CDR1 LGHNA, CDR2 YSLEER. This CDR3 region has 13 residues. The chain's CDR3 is CASSQVRYTETFF. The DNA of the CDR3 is TGCGCCAGCAGCCAAGTGAGATACACTGAAACTTTCTTT.

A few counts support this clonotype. The CDR3 DNA reads TGTGCCAGCAGCCGGGGGCAGGGTCAGCCCCAGCATTTT. Translated, it gives CASSRGQGQPQHF. The chain carries TRBV9 and TRBJ1-5, with D maybe TRBD1 (6 bases). Looked up from germline, CDR1 is SGDLS and CDR2 is YYNGEE. The CDR3 consists of 13 residues. V shed 4 bases and J shed 6 bases, with 11 bases lying between them.

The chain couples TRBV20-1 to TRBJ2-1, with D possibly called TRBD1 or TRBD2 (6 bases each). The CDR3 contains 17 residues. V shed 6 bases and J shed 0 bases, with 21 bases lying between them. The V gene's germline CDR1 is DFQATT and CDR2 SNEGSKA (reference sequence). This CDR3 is CSASQGLGGNSYNEQFF. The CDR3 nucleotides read TGCAGTGCATCACAGGGACTGGGAGGTAACTCCTACAATGAGCAGTTCTTC.